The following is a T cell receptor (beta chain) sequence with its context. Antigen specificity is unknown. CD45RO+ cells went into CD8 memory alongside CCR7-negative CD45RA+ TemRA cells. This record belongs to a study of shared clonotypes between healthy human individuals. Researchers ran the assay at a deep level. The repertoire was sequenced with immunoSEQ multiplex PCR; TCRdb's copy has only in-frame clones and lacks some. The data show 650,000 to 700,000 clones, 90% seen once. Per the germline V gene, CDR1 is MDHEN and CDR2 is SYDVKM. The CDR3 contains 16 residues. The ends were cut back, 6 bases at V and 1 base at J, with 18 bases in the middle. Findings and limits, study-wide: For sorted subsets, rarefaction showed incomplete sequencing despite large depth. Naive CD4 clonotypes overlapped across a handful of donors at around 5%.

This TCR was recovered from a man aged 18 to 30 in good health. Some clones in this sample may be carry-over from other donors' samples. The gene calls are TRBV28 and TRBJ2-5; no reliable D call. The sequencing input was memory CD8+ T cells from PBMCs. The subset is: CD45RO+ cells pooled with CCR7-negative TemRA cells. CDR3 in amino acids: CASSLRKVSFQETQYF. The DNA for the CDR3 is TGTGCCAGCAGCCTTAGAAAGGTATCCTTCCAAGAGACCCAGTACTTC.